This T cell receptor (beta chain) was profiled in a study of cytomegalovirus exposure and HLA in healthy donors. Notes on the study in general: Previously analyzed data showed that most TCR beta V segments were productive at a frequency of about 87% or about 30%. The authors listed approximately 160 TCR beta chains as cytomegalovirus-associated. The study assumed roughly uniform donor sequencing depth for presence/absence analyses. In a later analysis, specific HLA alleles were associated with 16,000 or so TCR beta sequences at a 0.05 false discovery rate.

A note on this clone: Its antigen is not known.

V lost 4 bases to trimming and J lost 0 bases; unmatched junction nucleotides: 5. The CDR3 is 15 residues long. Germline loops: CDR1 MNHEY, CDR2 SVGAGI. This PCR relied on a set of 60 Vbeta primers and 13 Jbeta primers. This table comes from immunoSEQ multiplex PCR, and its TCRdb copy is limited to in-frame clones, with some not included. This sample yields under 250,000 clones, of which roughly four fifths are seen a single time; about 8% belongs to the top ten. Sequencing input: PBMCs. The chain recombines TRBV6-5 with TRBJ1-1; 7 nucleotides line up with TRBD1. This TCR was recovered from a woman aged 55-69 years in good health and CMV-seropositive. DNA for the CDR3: TGTGCCAGCAGTTCGGGACAGATCATGAACACTGAAGCTTTCTTT. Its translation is CASSSGQIMNTEAFF.